The 11 T cell receptor beta chains given below trace back to one sample, sequenced in a study of T cells expressing NK-cell markers. Using the 5' RACE reads, TCRdb records one entry per CDR3 protein without DNA. The sample has 6,000 to 7,500 distinct CDR3 sequences. The material sequenced was blood T cells: a sorted CD56 or NKG2C T cell subset, CD4+ or CD8+ T cells, or bulk PBMC T cells (not recorded which). The receptors were gathered from a man between 18 and 69 years old in good health.

The gene calls are TRBV5-6 and TRBJ1-3; TCRdb proposes TRBD1, but this gene call is untestable without DNA. CDR3 length: 12 amino acids. Germline values: CDR1 SGHDT, CDR2 YYEEEE. The CDR3 sequence is CASSRTGNTIYF.

CDR3 protein: CSAREPRPDRGSYSNQPQHF. The V call is TRBV20-1, the J call TRBJ1-5; TCRdb's D call, TRBD1, is unchecked because there is no DNA. The germline gives CDR1 DFQATT, CDR2 SNEGSKA (reference sequence). The CDR3 runs 20 residues.

The V gene is TRBV4-2, the J gene TRBJ2-7; TCRdb designates TRBD2, a call that cannot be tested without DNA. Germline V gene data show CDR1 as LGHNA and CDR2 as YNFKEQ. The CDR3 has 16 residues. The CDR3: CASSQDHSGEAYEQYF.

This chain joins TRBV6-4 and TRBJ2-3; the D gene TCRdb calls, TRBD1, cannot be checked with no DNA. The CDR3 totals 15 residues. Germline CDR1 and CDR2: MRHNA and SNTAGT. The chain's CDR3 is CASSDEGVSTDTQYF.

J is TRBJ1-1 and V is TRBV6-1. The germline CDR1 and CDR2 sequences are MNHNS and SASEGT. CDR3 length: 15 residues. The CDR3 region is CASSESYGEGTEAFF.

The chain has TRBV20-1 and TRBJ2-1; the TCRdb call, TRBD1, lacks DNA for checking. CDR1 and CDR2 from the germline V gene are DFQATT and SNEGSKA (reference sequence). The CDR3 covers 14 residues. The CDR3 region is CSAPPRPDYNEQFF.

The V call is TRBV24-1, the J call TRBJ2-5. CDR1 KGHDR and CDR2 SFDVKD come from the germline V gene. The length of the CDR3 is 15 residues. CDR3 loop: CATSDLQGDQETQYF.

The chain recombines TRBV6-1 with TRBJ1-6; the TRBD1 assignment by TCRdb is unverifiable without DNA. CDR3 size: 16 residues. CDR1 and CDR2 from the germline V gene are MNHNS and SASEGT. This chain's CDR3 is CASSEFQGEGNSPLHF.

This rearrangement joins TRBV6-1 to TRBJ2-7; TCRdb reports TRBD1, a call that lacks DNA to check it against. The CDR3 sequence is 15 residues long. The germline gives CDR1 MNHNS, CDR2 SASEGT. The CDR3 spells CASSEGQGASYEQYF.

The V and J genes are TRBV20-1 and TRBJ1-2; TCRdb's D call, TRBD1, is unchecked because there is no DNA. This CDR3 spans 15 amino acids. Germline assignment: CDR1 DFQATT and CDR2 SNEGSKA (reference sequence). The CDR3 spells CSASATDRVSDGYTF.

According to its frequency, this clonotype is medium-sized (0.01 to 0.1%). This chain links TRBV7-8 with TRBJ2-5; TCRdb outputs TRBD1, but without DNA this stays unchecked. CDR1 is SGHVS, CDR2 FQNEAQ, per germline. The CDR3 totals 16 residues. CDR3 amino acids: CASSSTRTGREETQYF.